This T cell receptor (beta chain) was recorded in a study of shared T cell receptors in the human thymus. Germline-derived CDR1 and CDR2 are KGHSH and LQKENI. V trimming: 4 bases; J trimming: 4 bases; junction bases outside the gene matches: 11. This CDR3 has 16 residues. Sequenced by immunoSEQ multiplex PCR; TCRdb stores in-frame clones only, minus some. The data contain 650,000 to 950,000 clones, over 75% of them singletons. The same specimen was also included in a second study, on human thymus T cells. Turning to that study: The study used thymus tissue resected during corrective heart surgery. Thymic and blood repertoires showed apparently biased V and J gene usage.

This sequence originates from a girl in the first two years of life with a congenital heart defect. The gene calls are TRBV18 and TRBJ1-1; TRBD1 matches at 8 bases. Source material: thymocytes. The CDR3 loop reads CASSLTGQGASTEAFF. In nucleotides, the CDR3 is TGTGCCAGCTCACTTACCGGACAGGGAGCGAGCACTGAAGCTTTCTTT.